These 3 T cell receptor beta chains were sequenced from one sample in a study of response to subunit inactivated influenza vaccine. TCRdb used MiXCR to reprocess the RT-PCR reads, holding one entry per CDR3 protein. The sample yields hundreds of thousands of distinct CDR3 sequences, under 15% seen once. The specimen comprised PBMCs from blood, sampled 45 days after vaccination. The receptors were sampled from a man aged 45-65 years who received an inactivated influenza vaccine.

In its sample, this clonotype was seen many times. The chain recombines TRBV12-3 or TRBV12-4 with TRBJ1-3, with D uncertain. V was pared by 6 bases and J by 0 bases, with 15 bases between. CDR3 length equals 16 residues. For the CDR3, the DNA is TGTGCCAGCAGCATCGAGGGCAGGCTCTCTGGAAACACCATATATTTT. It encodes CASSIEGRLSGNTIYF.

In its sample, this clonotype was seen a few times. This chain uses TRBV9 with TRBJ2-1; tentatively, D is TRBD2 (6 bases). V was pared by 0 bases and J by 4 bases, with 26 bases between. The germline V gene has CDR1 SGDLS and CDR2 YYNGEE. This CDR3 spans 20 amino acids. This chain's CDR3 is CASSVAPSVTSSAVYNEQFF. CDR3 coding DNA: TGTGCCAGCAGCGTAGCCCCAAGCGTAACCTCTAGCGCCGTATACAATGAGCAGTTCTTC.

This clonotype was observed many times. The chain combines TRBV28 with TRBJ2-1; 12 bases line up with TRBD1. CDR1 MDHEN and CDR2 SYDVKM come from the germline V gene. The ends lost 2 bases at V and 5 bases at J; junction bases unmatched: 4. The CDR3 runs 16 residues. The CDR3 bases are TGTGCCAGCAGTTTAAGGGACAGGGGGCCGGACAATGAGCAGTTCTTC. Residues: CASSLRDRGPDNEQFF. Full variable domain (missing parts from reference TRBV28 and TRBJ2-1): DVKVTQSSRYLVKRTGEKVFLECVQDMDHENMFWYRQDPGLGLRLIYFSYDVKMKEKGDIPEGYSVSREKKERFSLILESASTNQTSMYLCASSLRDRGPDNEQFFGPGTRLTVL.